This T cell receptor (beta chain) was recovered during a study of a mutant IDH1 vaccine in newly diagnosed glioma. Study information: Patients previously underwent radiotherapy, temozolomide, or both, and most underwent both. General study findings and limits: Across multiple MHC alleles, 93.3% of patients had vaccine-induced responses. Pseudoprogression seemed unlinked to shifts in top peripheral T cell clonotypes.

This CDR3 is 11 amino acids long. The V and J ends lost 10 bases and 10 bases respectively, with 16 bases between them. Germline values: CDR1 SEHNR, CDR2 FQNEAQ (reference sequence). Clones were read by immunoSEQ multiplex PCR, and TCRdb kept only the in-frame ones, dropping some. This table has 70,000 to 95,000 clones, almost 85% appearing once. Regarding time point: baseline, week 1 (first vaccination visit). The treatment: pre-vaccination baseline after standard-of-care therapy. Patients carried new grade 3 or 4 IDH1-mutant astrocytomas lacking nuclear ATRX. About this clone: Antigen: not known.

The chain couples TRBV7-9 to TRBJ1-1, with D possibly being TRBD1 (6 bases). The TCR comes from a man aged 35-49 years with glioma. Some clones in this sample may be carry-over from other donors' samples. The input for sequencing was PBMCs, taken from a glioma patient treated with radiotherapy, temozolomide or both. The CDR3 region has the DNA TGTGCCACCCGGACAGAGTATAGAGCTTTCTTT. This gives the protein CATRTEYRAFF.